This T cell receptor (beta chain) was captured by sequencing in a study of blood T cell repertoires in COVID-19. This table comes from immunoSEQ multiplex PCR, and its TCRdb copy is limited to in-frame clones, with some not included. The sample has about 180,000 clones, 86% seen once; the top ten hold less than 3.5%. This CDR3 spans 17 amino acids. Germline V gene data show CDR1 as SGHVS and CDR2 as FQNEAQ. V was shortened by 2 bases and J by 1 base, with 17 bases between the two germline ends. The sequencing sample was made of peripheral blood. This sequence was found in a woman under 40 with active or convalescent COVID-19. The chain uses TRBV7-8 and TRBJ1-1; D may be TRBD1 (5 bases). The CDR3 loop is CASSLRGSETPNTEAFF. DNA of the CDR3: TGTGCCAGCAGCTTAAGGGGATCGGAGACCCCGAACACTGAAGCTTTCTTT.